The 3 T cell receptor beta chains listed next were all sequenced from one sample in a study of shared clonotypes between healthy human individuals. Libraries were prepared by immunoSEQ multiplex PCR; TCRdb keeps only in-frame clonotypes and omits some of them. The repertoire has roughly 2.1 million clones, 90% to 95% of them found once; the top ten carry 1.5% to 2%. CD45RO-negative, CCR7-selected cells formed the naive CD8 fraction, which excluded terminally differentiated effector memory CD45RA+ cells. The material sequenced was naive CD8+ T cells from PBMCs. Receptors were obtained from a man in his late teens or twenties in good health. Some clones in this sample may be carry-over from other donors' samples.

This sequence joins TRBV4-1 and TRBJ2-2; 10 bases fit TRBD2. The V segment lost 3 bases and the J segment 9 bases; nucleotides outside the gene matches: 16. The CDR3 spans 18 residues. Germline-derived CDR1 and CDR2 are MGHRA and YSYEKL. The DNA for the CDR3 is TGCGCCAGCAGCCAGCGGGTAGCTAGCGGGAGTGGGGCCAGGGAGCTGTTTTTT. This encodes CASSQRVASGSGARELFF.

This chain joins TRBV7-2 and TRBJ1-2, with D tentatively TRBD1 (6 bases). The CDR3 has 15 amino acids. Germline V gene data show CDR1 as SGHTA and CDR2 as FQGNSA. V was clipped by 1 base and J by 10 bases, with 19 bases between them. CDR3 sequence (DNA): TGTGCCAGCAGCTTAGGCCACAGAAGCGGGGGCCCCTACACCTTC. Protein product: CASSLGHRSGGPYTF.

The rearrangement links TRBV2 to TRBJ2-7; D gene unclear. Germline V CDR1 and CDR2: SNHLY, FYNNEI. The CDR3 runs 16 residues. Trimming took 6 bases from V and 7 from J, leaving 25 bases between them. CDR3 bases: TGTGCCAGCAGGGGCCGGGCGGCCCCGTCGGGTGGGGAGCAGTACTTC. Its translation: CASRGRAAPSGGEQYF.